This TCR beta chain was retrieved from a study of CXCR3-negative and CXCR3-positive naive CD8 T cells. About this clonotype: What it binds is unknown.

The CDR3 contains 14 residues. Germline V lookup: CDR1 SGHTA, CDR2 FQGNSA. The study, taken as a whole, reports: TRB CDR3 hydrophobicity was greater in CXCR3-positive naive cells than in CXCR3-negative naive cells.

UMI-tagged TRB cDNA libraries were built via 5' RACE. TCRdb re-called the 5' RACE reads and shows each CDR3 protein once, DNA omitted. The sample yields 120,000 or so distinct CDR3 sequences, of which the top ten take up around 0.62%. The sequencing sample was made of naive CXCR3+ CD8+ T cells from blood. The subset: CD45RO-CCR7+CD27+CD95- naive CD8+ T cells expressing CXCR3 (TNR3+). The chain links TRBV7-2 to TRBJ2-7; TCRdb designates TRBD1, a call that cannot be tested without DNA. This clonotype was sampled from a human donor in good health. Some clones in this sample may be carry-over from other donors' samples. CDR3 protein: CASSPFGGADEQYF.